Listed below are T cell receptor beta chains from one sample, sequenced in a study of cytomegalovirus exposure and HLA in healthy donors. TCRdb keeps only in-frame clones here, not all; method: immunoSEQ multiplex PCR. This table holds 150,000 to 200,000 clones, approximately 85% found once. What was sequenced was PBMCs. Every receptor here comes from a man aged 18 to 30 in good health and CMV-seropositive. Both conserved end residues are trimmed from each CDR3.

>TRBV29-1
SVEKESSYEQY
>TRBV23-1
ASSHIRTGVLEETQY
>TRBV4-1
ASSQAGQYRGAF
>TRBV5-8
ASSLLYYEQY
>TRBV9
ASSVIGFGEMNTEAF
>TRBV7-2
ASRGLRVQF
>TRBV5-1
ASSPPGLGGYGYT
>TRBV4-3
ASSQRQGVLNEQF
>TRBV7-2
ASSPRGGLPIQY
>TRBV5-1
ASSATGNYGYT
>TRBV5-1
ASSATGGGAEAF
>TRBV19
ASSKRTGGQETQY
>TRBV14
ASSLQETQY
>TRBV30
AWSVTGGATDTQY
>TRBV7-6
ASSLQLGGGETQY
>TRBV25-1
ASSDPPDYGYT
>TRBV6-5
ASSGTASYEQY
>TRBV7-2
ASSLDRVQPQH
>TRBV7-9
ASSLGPQGVSYEQY
>TRBV19
ASTRDRIQY
>TRBV19
ASSILAAGNTIY
>TRBV9
ASSGGQGSNSPLH
>TRBV27
ASSSLAGNTEAF
>TRBV5-6
ASSIGVDLAQDTQY
>TRBV18
ASSPDSYEQY
>TRBV5-1
ASSVVAGGPVGELF
>TRBV5-1
ASSLLEETQY
>TRBV9
ASSAHVNSANTGELF
>TRBV4-2
ASSQGQGQAYEQY
>TRBV11-2
ASSPERTGTYT
>TRBV7-2
ASSLGGAGRIGGNTIY
>TRBV6-1
ASSVPGHLTGELF
>TRBV6-5
ATKNAGGSYNEQF
>TRBV7-9
ASSLAQVNEKLF
>TRBV9
ASSVGGRQGYGYT
>TRBV27
ASSGGGGGGYEQY
>TRBV29-1
SGKQGTYEKLF
>TRBV4-1
ASSQAGGLPSYEQY
>TRBV6-1
ASSEGLAGGPVQF
>TRBV28
ASSLEEAAAFADTQY
>TRBV28
ASSLPGLAGNQETQY
>TRBV5-1
ASSLGGVQETQY
>TRBV30
AWRWRIEAF
>TRBV9
ASSPRGTSGARETQY
>TRBV7-2
ASSLEEGLLKGYNEQF
>TRBV7-9
ATLQETQY
>TRBV4-1
ASSQVWTGGLSYEQY
>TRBV19
ASNYGKGVQPQH
>TRBV5-5
ASSLPRIGPNTEAF
>TRBV6-5
ASSYGIAWPQH
>TRBV18
ASSFGPTEAF
>TRBV9
ASSASGGLETQY
>TRBV30
AWSSGHNKQPQH
>TRBV15
ATSAELRGADNEQF
>TRBV28
ASSLLQGSQNIQY
>TRBV2
ASSKQGARVFDEKLF
>TRBV7-9
ASTPRQGNYGNTIY
>TRBV4-1
ASSQEGQDHQPQH
>TRBV29-1
SVEVEHGAKNIQY
>TRBV7-9
SSSLLAGPSETQY